This T cell receptor (beta chain) was recovered during a study of blood T cell repertoires in COVID-19. The CDR3 runs to 12 residues. In germline, CDR1 is GTSNPN, CDR2 SVGIG (reference sequence). V was clipped by 0 bases and J by 10 bases, with 12 bases between them. Individuals drawn from 24 US areas were about 18 to 100 years old. Assay used: immunoSEQ multiplex PCR; TCRdb lists only in-frame clones, some missing. Of around 150,000 clones listed, approximately 85% are singletons. The TCR was taken from a woman in her fifties or sixties with acute COVID-19. Sequencing was done on a sample of PBMCs or T cells enriched from blood (not recorded which). The chain carries TRBV30 and TRBJ1-2; D might be TRBD1 (5 bases). The CDR3 spells CAWSVKGPYYTF. In DNA form, the CDR3 reads TGTGCCTGGAGTGTGAAGGGGCCCTACTACACCTTC.